This T cell receptor (beta chain) is drawn from a study of T cells in Graves' hyperthyroidism and ophthalmopathy. Notes on the study in general: A median about 6 months before onset, the model predicted ophthalmopathy.

About this clonotype: The antigen is not known.

TCR beta CDR3 sequences were amplified from RNA transcripts. When the TCR CDR3 underwent first-round RT-PCR, the HTBI primer set was used. TCRdb reprocessed the multiplex PCR reads via MiXCR and lists one record per CDR3 protein. The table lists about 570,000 distinct CDR3 sequences, 35% to 55% of them singletons. The receptor was isolated from an adult woman with Graves' disease, either hyperthyroidism or ophthalmopathy (not recorded which). The specimen was peripheral blood or thyroid tissue (not recorded which).

CDR3 residues: CASSVDSRQETQYF. CDR3 sequence (DNA): TGCGCCAGCAGCGTGGACAGTAGACAAGAGACCCAGTACTTC. The chain carries TRBV5-1 and TRBJ2-5, with D possibly matching TRBD1 (6 bases). V was clipped by 4 bases and J by 2 bases, with 12 bases between them. CDR3 size: 14 residues. Germline assignment: CDR1 SGHRS and CDR2 YFSETQ.